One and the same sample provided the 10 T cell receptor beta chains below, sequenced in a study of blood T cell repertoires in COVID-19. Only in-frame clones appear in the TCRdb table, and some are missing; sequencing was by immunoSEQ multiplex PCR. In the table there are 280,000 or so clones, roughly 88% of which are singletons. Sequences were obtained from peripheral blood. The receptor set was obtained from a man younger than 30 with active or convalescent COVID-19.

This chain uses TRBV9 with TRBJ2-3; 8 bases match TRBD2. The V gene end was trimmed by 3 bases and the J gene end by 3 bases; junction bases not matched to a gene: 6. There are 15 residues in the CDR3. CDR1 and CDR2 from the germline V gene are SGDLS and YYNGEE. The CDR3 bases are TGTGCCAGCAGCGCCTCGGGACTAGGGACAGATACGCAGTATTTT. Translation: CASSASGLGTDTQYF.

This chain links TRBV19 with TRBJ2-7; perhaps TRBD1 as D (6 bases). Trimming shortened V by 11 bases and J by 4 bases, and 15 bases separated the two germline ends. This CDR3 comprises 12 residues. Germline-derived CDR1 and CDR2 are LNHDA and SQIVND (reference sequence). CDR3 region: CAPRDTPYEQYF. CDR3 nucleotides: TGTGCCCCCCGGGACACCCCGTACGAGCAGTACTTC.

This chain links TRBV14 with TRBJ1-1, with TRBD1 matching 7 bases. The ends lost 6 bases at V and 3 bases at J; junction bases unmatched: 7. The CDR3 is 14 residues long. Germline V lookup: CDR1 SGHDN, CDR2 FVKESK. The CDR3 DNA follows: TGTGCCAGCAGTCGACAGGGATTCGACACTGAAGCTTTCTTT. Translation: CASSRQGFDTEAFF.

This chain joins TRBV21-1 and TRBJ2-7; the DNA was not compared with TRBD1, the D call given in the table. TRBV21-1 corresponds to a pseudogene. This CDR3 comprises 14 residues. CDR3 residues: CASSNKDRVYEQYF. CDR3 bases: TGTGCCAGCAGCAATAAGGACAGGGTATACGAGCAGTACTTC.

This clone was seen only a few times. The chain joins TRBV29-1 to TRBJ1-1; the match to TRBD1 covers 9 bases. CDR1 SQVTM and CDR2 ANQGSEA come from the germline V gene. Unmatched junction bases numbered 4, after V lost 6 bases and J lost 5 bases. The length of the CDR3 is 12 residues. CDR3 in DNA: TGCAGCGTCAACAGGGGGCGGACTGAAGCTTTCTTT. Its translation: CSVNRGRTEAFF. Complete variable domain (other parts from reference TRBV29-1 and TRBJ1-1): SAVISQKPSRDICQRGTSLTIQCQVDSQVTMMFWYRQQPGQSLTLIATANQGSEATYESGFVIDKFPISRPNLTFSTLTVSNMSPEDSSIYLCSVNRGRTEAFFGQGTRLTVV.

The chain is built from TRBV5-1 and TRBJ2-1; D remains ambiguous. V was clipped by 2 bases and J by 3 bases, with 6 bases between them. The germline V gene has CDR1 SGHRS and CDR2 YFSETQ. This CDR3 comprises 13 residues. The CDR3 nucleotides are TGCGCCAGCAGCTTTGACATCTACAATGAGCAGTTCTTC. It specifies CASSFDIYNEQFF.

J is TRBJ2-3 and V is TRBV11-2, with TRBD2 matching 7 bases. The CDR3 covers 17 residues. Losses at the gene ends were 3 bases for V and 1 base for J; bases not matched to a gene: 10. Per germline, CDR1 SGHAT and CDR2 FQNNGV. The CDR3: CASSFGRYSGGTDTQYF. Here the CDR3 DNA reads TGTGCCAGCAGCTTCGGACGTTACAGCGGGGGCACAGATACGCAGTATTTT.

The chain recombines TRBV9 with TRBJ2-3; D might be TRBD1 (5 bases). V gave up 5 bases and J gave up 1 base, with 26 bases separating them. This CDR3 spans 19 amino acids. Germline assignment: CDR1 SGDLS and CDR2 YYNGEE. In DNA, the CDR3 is TGTGCCAGCAGTGCCCCTCGAAGGGGTGGCCCCCCCCGCACAGATACGCAGTATTTT. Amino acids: CASSAPRRGGPPRTDTQYF. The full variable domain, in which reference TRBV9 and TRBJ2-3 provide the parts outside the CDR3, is DSGVTQTPKHLITATGQRVTLRCSPRSGDLSVYWYQQSLDQGLQFLIQYYNGEERAKGNILERFSAQQFPDLHSELNLSSLELGDSALYFCASSAPRRGGPPRTDTQYFGPGTRLTVL.

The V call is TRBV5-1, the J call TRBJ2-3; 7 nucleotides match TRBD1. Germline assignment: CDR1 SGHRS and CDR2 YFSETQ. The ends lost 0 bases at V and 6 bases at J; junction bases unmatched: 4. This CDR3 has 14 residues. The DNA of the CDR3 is TGCGCCAGCAGCTTGGGCAGGGGGAAGGATACGCAGTATTTT. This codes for CASSLGRGKDTQYF.

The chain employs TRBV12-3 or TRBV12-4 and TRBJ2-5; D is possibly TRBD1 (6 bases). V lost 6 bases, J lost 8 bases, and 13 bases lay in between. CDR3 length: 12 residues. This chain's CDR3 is CASRENRETQYF. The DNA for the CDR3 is TGTGCCAGCAGGGAAAACAGGGAAACCCAGTACTTC.